A single sample gave rise to the 3 T cell receptor beta chains below, sequenced in a study of beta chain features in type 1 diabetes. Isolated RNA was reverse transcribed in full, so expressed TCRB transcripts were sequenced. Method: immunoSEQ multiplex PCR; TCRdb's copy keeps in-frame clones and lacks some. The sample comprises about 220,000 clones, roughly 10% of which are singletons, and 1% to 1.5% rests with the top ten. The material sequenced was central memory CD4+ T cells from blood. These receptors originate from a man aged 18-30 years in good health.

There are a few counts of this clone. The chain has TRBV30 and TRBJ2-3; no clear D gene. The CDR3 has 13 amino acids. CDR1 and CDR2 (germline): GTSNPN, SVGIG (reference sequence). The ends were cut back, 3 bases at V and 3 bases at J, with 10 bases in the middle. The CDR3 loop is CAWRTRRTDTQYF. CDR3 nucleotide sequence: TGTGCCTGGAGGACCAGACGGACAGATACGCAGTATTTT.

This clone was seen more than once but under ten times. CDR3 amino acids: CASSPRESGTDTQYF. DNA of the CDR3: TGTGCCAGCAGCCCGCGGGAGTCCGGCACAGATACGCAGTATTTT. The chain carries TRBV14 and TRBJ2-3; 7 bases are shared with TRBD2. Trimming removed 4 bases from V and 1 base from J; junction bases left unmatched: 5. The CDR3 has 15 residues. Looked up from germline, CDR1 is SGHDN and CDR2 is FVKESK.

This clone occurred a few times. The V gene is TRBV7-6, the J gene TRBJ2-2, with D unclear. Germline loops: CDR1 SGHVS, CDR2 FNYEAQ. Trimming left V 0 bases short and J 6 bases short, with 8 bases between. The CDR3 covers 14 residues. The CDR3 DNA follows: TGTGCCAGCAGCTTAGCCCTGGGTTCCGGGGAGCTGTTTTTT. Translated, it gives CASSLALGSGELFF. Full variable domain (rest looked up from reference TRBV7-6 and TRBJ2-2): GAGVSQSPRYKVTKRGQDVALRCDPISGHVSLYWYRQALGQGPEFLTYFNYEAQQDKSGLPNDRFSAERPEGSISTLTIQRTEQRDSAMYRCASSLALGSGELFFGEGSRLTVL.